These 8 T cell receptor beta chains came from one sample sequenced in a study of blood T cell repertoires in COVID-19. Measured with immunoSEQ multiplex PCR; TCRdb has only the in-frame clones, and not every one. This sample yields 100,000 to 150,000 clones, of which roughly 79% are seen a single time; roughly 25% belongs to the top ten. Sequenced input: peripheral blood. Receptors were obtained from a human donor in a cohort sampled during active COVID-19.

The chain joins TRBV9 to TRBJ1-5; 9 bases map to TRBD1. CDR3 length: 16 amino acids. CDR1 is SGDLS and CDR2 is YYNGEE in the germline V gene. The V gene end was trimmed by 2 bases and the J gene end by 6 bases; junction bases not matched to a gene: 9. The CDR3 bases are TGTGCCAGCAGCGTTGGGGACAGGGACTCGGGTCAGCCCCAGCATTTT. Its translation: CASSVGDRDSGQPQHF.

The CDR3 sequence is CASRHFRDRDLPYGYTF. The DNA of the CDR3 is TGTGCCAGCAGGCACTTCCGGGACAGGGACCTACCTTATGGCTACACCTTC. The chain employs TRBV27 and TRBJ1-2; 9 positions match TRBD1. This CDR3 is built from 17 residues. CDR1 is MNHEY and CDR2 is SMNVEV in the germline V gene (reference sequence). With V trimmed by 6 bases and J by 5 bases, 16 bases remained unmatched.

The V gene is TRBV4-1, the J gene TRBJ2-1; D is possibly TRBD2 (5 bases). Trimming took off 4 bases at V and 2 bases at J, with 12 bases between the two ends. The germline V gene encodes CDR1 MGHRA and CDR2 YSYEKL. The CDR3 consists of 15 residues. Here the CDR3 reads CASSPFEGPYNEQFF. The DNA for the CDR3 is TGCGCCAGCAGCCCGTTTGAGGGCCCCTACAATGAGCAGTTCTTC.

The rearrangement joins TRBV4-2 to TRBJ1-2; D is possibly TRBD1 (6 bases). Germline values: CDR1 LGHNA, CDR2 YNFKEQ. CDR3 length equals 15 residues. The ends were cut back, 0 bases at V and 8 bases at J, with 16 bases in the middle. Here the CDR3 DNA reads TGTGCCAGCAGCCAAGATCTAAGGGCAGGGGACGGCTACACCTTC. Its protein is CASSQDLRAGDGYTF.

V and J are TRBV20-1 and TRBJ2-5; maybe TRBD2 (6 bases). This CDR3 spans 11 amino acids. Germline V CDR1 and CDR2: DFQATT, SNEGSKA (reference sequence). The ends were cut back, 4 bases at V and 7 bases at J, with 10 bases in the middle. The CDR3 reads CSAIAVGTQYF. The CDR3 bases are TGCAGTGCTATAGCGGTGGGGACCCAGTACTTC.

The V gene is TRBV6-6, the J gene TRBJ1-2; the match to TRBD1 covers 7 bases. V lost 0 bases to trimming and J lost 8 bases; unmatched junction nucleotides: 6. Per germline, CDR1 MNHNY and CDR2 SVGAGI (reference sequence). The CDR3 extends over 14 amino acids. This CDR3 reads CASSYSDRVRGYTF. CDR3 nucleotide sequence: TGTGCCAGCAGTTACTCAGACAGGGTGAGGGGCTACACCTTC.

The V call is TRBV6-5, the J call TRBJ2-3; 7 bases match TRBD1. V shed 6 bases and J 4 bases; nucleotides not matched to a gene: 7. This CDR3 contains 14 residues. Germline-derived CDR1 and CDR2 are MNHEY and SVGAGI. The CDR3, as DNA: TGTGCCAGCAGCCGAGACAGGGTGGCAGATACGCAGTATTTT. This codes for CASSRDRVADTQYF.

There are a few counts of this clone. This sequence joins TRBV19 and TRBJ1-2; D call uncertain. The V end lost 6 bases, the J end lost 3 bases, and 11 bases lay between the germline ends. Germline V gene lookup returns CDR1 LNHDA and CDR2 SQIVND (reference sequence). The CDR3 runs 13 residues. The CDR3: CASSPTPDYGYTF. The DNA for the CDR3 is TGTGCCAGTAGCCCAACCCCGGACTATGGCTACACCTTC.